The 13 T cell receptor beta chains listed next were all sequenced from one sample in a study of monozygotic twins with inflammatory bowel disease. Reprocessing the 5' RACE reads, TCRdb reports a single entry for every CDR3 protein and omits DNA. This sample's table reports more than 300,000 distinct CDR3 sequences. The specimen was blood. These receptors were obtained from a human donor with ulcerative colitis or Crohn's disease, or a healthy co-twin of an affected twin (not recorded which).

V usage is TRBV6-1 and J usage is TRBJ2-2; TCRdb indicates TRBD2, and absent DNA this call remains unverified. The CDR3 is made up of 15 amino acids. Germline-derived CDR1 and CDR2 are MNHNS and SASEGT. CDR3 region: CASNGLAGYTGELFF.

The chain carries TRBV7-6 and TRBJ2-5; TCRdb's assignment of TRBD2 cannot be checked, as there is no DNA. The CDR3 contains 20 residues. CDR1 SGHVS and CDR2 FNYEAQ come from the germline V gene. CDR3 sequence reads: CASSLETGTSGSGYQETQYF.

The V call is TRBV5-1, the J call TRBJ2-7; TCRdb calls TRBD1, which cannot be checked without DNA. CDR1 and CDR2 (germline): SGHRS, YFSETQ. This CDR3 spans 14 amino acids. The CDR3 protein is CASSQWDSSYEQYF. Filled out from reference TRBV5-1 and TRBJ2-7, the complete variable domain reads KAGVTQTPRYLIKTRGQQVTLSCSPISGHRSVSWYQQTPGQGLQFLFEYFSETQRNKGNFPGRFSGRQFSNSRSEMNVSTLELGDSALYLCASSQWDSSYEQYFGPGTRLTVT.

The J gene is TRBJ2-1, the V gene TRBV5-6. The CDR3 is made up of 16 amino acids. Per germline, CDR1 SGHDT and CDR2 YYEEEE. This CDR3 reads CASSSSMQAFYNEQFF.

J is TRBJ2-4 and V is TRBV5-1; TCRdb picks TRBD2, but there is no DNA to check that call. Germline V gives CDR1 SGHRS, CDR2 YFSETQ. The CDR3 is 15 amino acids. CDR3 loop: CASSTNGGAKNIQYF.

The rearrangement uses TRBV15 and TRBJ2-4. There are 15 residues in the CDR3. Germline CDR1 and CDR2: LNHNV and YYDKDF (reference sequence). The CDR3 region is CATSRRDLARNIQYF.

V gene TRBV28 combines with J gene TRBJ2-7; absent DNA, TCRdb's TRBD1 call cannot be checked. This CDR3 is built from 12 residues. Germline values: CDR1 MDHEN, CDR2 SYDVKM. CDR3: CASSSTGVEQYF.

The gene calls are TRBV12-3 or TRBV12-4 and TRBJ2-6. The CDR3 totals 18 residues. CDR3 in amino acids: CASRSQGFVSSGANVLTF.

V usage is TRBV27 and J usage is TRBJ2-2; no DNA is available, so the TRBD1 call from TCRdb remains unchecked. The CDR3 length is 15 residues. Germline V CDR1 and CDR2: MNHEY, SMNVEV (reference sequence). The CDR3 here is CASSQPVGAAGELFF.

This chain links TRBV5-6 with TRBJ2-4; TCRdb lists TRBD2, though no DNA is available to test this call. This CDR3 is built from 16 residues. In germline, CDR1 is SGHDT, CDR2 YYEEEE. CDR3 sequence reads: CASSLVREGAQNIQYF.

The J gene is TRBJ2-2, the V gene TRBV7-9. CDR1 and CDR2 (germline): SEHNR, FQNEAQ (reference sequence). CDR3 length equals 14 residues. The CDR3 sequence: CASSLVVNTGELFF.

The chain employs TRBV24-1 and TRBJ2-3; TCRdb's D call, TRBD1, is unchecked because there is no DNA. CDR3 length equals 15 residues. Looked up from germline, CDR1 is KGHDR and CDR2 is SFDVKD. CDR3 sequence: CATSETGGGTDTQYF.

The rearrangement joins TRBV7-8 to TRBJ2-5; the TRBD2 assignment by TCRdb is unverifiable without DNA. The CDR3 length is 14 residues. Germline-derived CDR1 and CDR2 are SGHVS and FQNEAQ. CDR3 amino acids: CASSLAGRVETQYF.